In this sample, the clone carrying this T cell receptor beta chain turned up once. Per the original data handling: Estimates of nucleated cell counts were drawn from the amplification of reference gene primers. Profiled with immunoSEQ multiplex PCR; TCRdb holds only in-frame clones, not every one. The V and J calls and clone size come from that table; D and trimming were worked out from the DNA. This table holds roughly 250,000 clones, approximately 84% found once. V lost 2 bases and J 2 bases, leaving 10 bases between the germline ends. This CDR3 comprises 14 residues. Germline assignment: CDR1 MNHNY and CDR2 SVGAGI (reference sequence). These data originate in a study of blood T cell repertoires in COVID-19. At the level of the study: The United States, Italy and Spain supplied acute and convalescent COVID-19 samples. In each case, the material was cDNA or gDNA derived from T cells, B-cell-depleted T cells, or PBMCs.

The sequenced material came from peripheral blood. This rearrangement joins TRBV6-6 to TRBJ2-7, with D tentatively TRBD1 (6 bases). This clonotype originated in a man aged 45-65 years with active or convalescent COVID-19. This chain's CDR3 is CASSYNRDTYEQYF. CDR3 nucleotides: TGTGCCAGCAGTTACAACCGGGACACCTACGAGCAGTACTTC.